This TCR beta chain was documented in a study of OX40 agonist ivuxolimab in advanced cancers. In terms of the full investigation: Ivuxolimab was an agonistic, fully human IgG2 monoclonal antibody directed against OX40 (CD134), a costimulatory receptor. Intravenous ivuxolimab was administered to patients every 2 weeks at six dose levels: 0.01, 0.1, 0.3, 1.5, 3 and 10 mg/kg. Of the approximately 54 dose-escalation patients, hepatocellular carcinoma was present in roughly 19, melanoma in approximately 15, renal cell carcinoma in 9 and head and neck cancer in 9. In the dose-escalation cohort, 65% to 85% of patients were male, and the mean age was approximately 60 years with a range of roughly 20 to 79. Prior anti-PD-1, anti-PD-L1 or anti-CTLA-4 therapy was permitted, and 35% to 40% of dose-escalation patients had received checkpoint inhibitors. Three dose-escalation patients achieved partial responses, one with hepatocellular carcinoma and two with cutaneous melanoma. Peripheral TCRbeta sequencing was intended to test whether TCR sequence diversity was altered and clonal T-cell expansion was caused by ivuxolimab. The paper covers the monotherapy dose-escalation part of the phase I ivuxolimab trial, which included N ≈ 57 patients.

This clone was counted a single time. There is no known antigen for this receptor. No much larger clonotype is one base removed from it; base qualities were not supplied. Study-wide findings and limitations: On average, CD8+ T cells showed more expanded clones than CD4+ T cells after ivuxolimab. Low levels of normalized T-cell clonal expansion were also seen in some patients who did not respond. Which antigens the clonally expanded peripheral T cells were specific for was not determined. At doses of 0.1 to 3.0 mg/kg, clonal expansion of both CD4+ and CD8+ T cells in blood was seen between baseline and week 6. In the 0.1-3.0 mg/kg groups, partial responders had among the lowest normalized peripheral clonal expansion, particularly in CD8+ T cells.

Genomic DNA was extracted from sorted cells for sequencing of the TCRbeta CDR3 region. The immunoSEQ Assay was used to sequence the TCRbeta CDR3 regions. TCRdb retrieved this table from immuneACCESS and kept in-frame rearrangements only. Not all clones are present; in checked studies, unresolved V genes account for under half, and no reason is known for the remainder. The table for this sample lists 70,000 to 80,000 clones; about 89% of them were counted only once. The ten largest clones add up to around 0.4% of the sample. The trial excluded patients who had a history of autoimmune disease or who were on systemic immunosuppression. Peripheral blood for TCR sequencing was drawn from every dose cohort at baseline, at cycle 4 day 1 and at cycle 7 day 1. Samples came from an open-label, multicenter, first-in-human phase I dose-escalation trial of ivuxolimab. Adults with locally advanced or metastatic melanoma, renal cell carcinoma, hepatocellular carcinoma or head and neck squamous cell carcinoma were enrolled in the trial. CD4+ and CD8+ T cells were sorted separately from peripheral blood before TCR sequencing.

The junction shows trimming of 6 bases on V and 4 bases on J, plus 12 bases between the germline ends. The CDR3 holds 14 amino acids from the cysteine to the phenylalanine. The entry retains the CDR3 DNA only, 42 bases that are in frame from base 1. Looking up the germline V gene (reference sequence) yields CDR1 MNHNY and CDR2 SVGAGI. Material: CD4+ or CD8+ T cells sorted from blood, obtained in a trial of the OX40 agonist ivuxolimab. The sequence links TRBV6-6 to TRBJ1-4; the D segment could be TRBD1, given 5 matching bases. The TCR was taken from an adult with an advanced solid tumor such as melanoma, head and neck, liver or kidney cancer. The nucleotide sequence is given as TGTGCCAGCAGGCACGGGACCGATAATGAAAAACTGTTTTTT. This yields the protein CASRHGTDNEKLFF.